The 12 T cell receptor beta chains listed next were all sequenced from one sample in a study of shared clonotypes between healthy human individuals (dated by TCRdb to the early 2020s). CD8 naive samples were obtained by positive selection for CCR7 among CD45RO-negative cells, yielding a CD45RA+CCR7+ population from which TemRA cells were excluded. The library relied on the immunoSEQ multiplex PCR assay. Entries here come from immuneACCESS through TCRdb and include only in-frame sequences with V and J called. Some clones fail to appear in such tables; in the studies checked, an unresolved V gene covers under half of the shortfall, and the cause of the remainder is unknown. Here the sample has about 1.9 million clones; 85% to 95% occur a single time. The top ten hold around 1.7% of the sample. The material sequenced was naive CD8+ T cells from PBMCs. The meaning of the sample's cell subset or site label: CD45RA+CCR7+. All receptors derive from a man aged 18 to 29 in good health. Some clones in this sample may be carry-over from other donors' samples.

The genes are TRBV7-3 and TRBJ2-1, with D perhaps matching TRBD2 (5 bases). This CDR3 is built from 16 residues. Trimming removed 2 bases at V and 8 bases at J, with 19 bases between. The germline gives CDR1 SGHTA, CDR2 FQGTGA. The CDR3 bases are TGTGCCAGCAGCTTAGAGGCTAGCCTGGGGTGGGATGAGCAGTTCTTC. It yields the protein CASSLEASLGWDEQFF.

V is TRBV2 and J is TRBJ1-5; D is ambiguous. Germline V lookup: CDR1 SNHLY, CDR2 FYNNEI. The CDR3 is 16 residues long. V lost 2 bases and J lost 0, with 11 bases in between. CDR3 in DNA: TGTGCCAGCAGTGAATCTGGGAGAAATAGCAATCAGCCCCAGCATTTT. It codes for CASSESGRNSNQPQHF.

Comments on this clone: This CDR3 is also generated by other DNA sequences in the sample. The genes are TRBV28 and TRBJ1-2; D is unresolved. CDR3 size: 12 residues. V was trimmed by 2 bases and J by 7 bases, leaving 8 bases between them. Per germline, CDR1 MDHEN and CDR2 SYDVKM. In DNA form, the CDR3 reads TGTGCCAGCAGTTTAGGAGAGGGTGGCTACACCTTC. It encodes CASSLGEGGYTF.

The V and J genes are TRBV27 and TRBJ2-3, with D tentatively TRBD1 (5 bases). Trimming shortened V by 6 bases and J by 2 bases, and 18 bases separated the two germline ends. CDR3 length equals 16 residues. CDR1 and CDR2 from the germline V gene are MNHEY and SMNVEV (reference sequence). CDR3 loop: CASRSTPGSLTDTQYF. The CDR3 coding sequence is TGTGCCAGCAGGTCAACTCCAGGGTCTCTCACAGATACGCAGTATTTT.

Written as DNA, the CDR3 is TGTGCCAGCACCGTACTAGCGGGAGGCACAGATACGCAGTATTTT. Its translation: CASTVLAGGTDTQYF. The chain links TRBV6-5 to TRBJ2-3; 11 bases are shared with TRBD2. The CDR3 covers 15 residues. J lost 1 base, V lost 7 bases, and 4 bases had no gene match. Per the germline V gene, CDR1 is MNHEY and CDR2 is SVGAGI.

V and J are TRBV10-3 and TRBJ1-1; possible D gene TRBD1, 5 bases. CDR3 length: 14 amino acids. Germline assignment: CDR1 ENHRY and CDR2 SYGVKD. V was shortened by 2 bases and J by 3 bases, with 10 bases between the two germline ends. The CDR3 loop is CAISEGGIYTEAFF. In nucleotides, the CDR3 is TGTGCCATCAGTGAGGGGGGGATTTACACTGAAGCTTTCTTT.

The chain couples TRBV15 to TRBJ2-7, with D unresolved. This CDR3 comprises 13 residues. Germline V lookup: CDR1 LNHNV, CDR2 YYDKDF (reference sequence). Trimming cost V 3 bases and J 7 bases, with 13 bases left between them. CDR3 DNA sequence: TGTGCCACCAGCAGGGCCGCGGTGGGAGAGCAGTACTTC. Amino acid sequence: CATSRAAVGEQYF.

The chain recombines TRBV5-5 with TRBJ1-5; D gene unclear. Trimming shortened V by 6 bases and J by 3 bases, and 10 bases separated the two germline ends. This CDR3 is 13 amino acids long. CDR1 is SGHKS, CDR2 YYEKEE, per germline (reference sequence). The CDR3 protein is CASTSADNQPQHF. Here the CDR3 DNA reads TGTGCCAGCACCTCGGCGGACAATCAGCCCCAGCATTTT. The full variable domain, with the rest looked up from reference TRBV5-5 and TRBJ1-5, is DAGVTQSPTHLIKTRGQQVTLRCSPISGHKSVSWYQQVLGQGPQFIFQYYEKEERGRGNFPDRFSARQFPNYSSELNVNALLLGDSALYLCASTSADNQPQHFGDGTRLSIL.

V is TRBV1 and J is TRBJ2-2; the table's TRBD2 call for D was not verified on the DNA. TRBV1 is given as a pseudogene. There are 13 residues in the CDR3. CDR3 DNA sequence: TGCACCAGCAGCTCGAGGAACACCGGGGAGCTGTTTTTT. Amino acid sequence: CTSSSRNTGELFF.

The genes are TRBV14 and TRBJ2-7; the D gene could be TRBD1 or TRBD2 (6 bases each). In germline, CDR1 is SGHDN, CDR2 FVKESK. Trimming removed 5 bases at V and 4 bases at J, with 18 bases between. The CDR3 is made up of 15 amino acids. The CDR3 coding sequence is TGTGCCAGCAGCGGGACGCGGGACATAGGGTACGAGCAGTACTTC. Its protein is CASSGTRDIGYEQYF.

This clone was counted only a few times. CDR3 coding DNA: TGTGCTAGTGGTTTAGACAGGACCACTGAAGCTTTCTTT. Protein: CASGLDRTTEAFF. The chain couples TRBV12-5 to TRBJ1-1; the D gene is possibly TRBD1 (6 bases). CDR1 is LGHNT and CDR2 is FRNRAP in the germline V gene. The CDR3 contains 13 residues. V lost 3 bases, J lost 4 bases, and 9 bases lay in between.

V and J are TRBV2 and TRBJ2-7, with a tentative D call TRBD1 (5 bases). Germline V gene sequence: CDR1 SNHLY, CDR2 FYNNEI. Between the trimmed V and J ends, which lost 6 bases and 3 bases, there was a span of 18 bases. This CDR3 is built from 15 residues. DNA for the CDR3: TGTGCCAGCAGGGTCACAGGACATCCAATCTACGAGCAGTACTTC. The encoded protein is CASRVTGHPIYEQYF.